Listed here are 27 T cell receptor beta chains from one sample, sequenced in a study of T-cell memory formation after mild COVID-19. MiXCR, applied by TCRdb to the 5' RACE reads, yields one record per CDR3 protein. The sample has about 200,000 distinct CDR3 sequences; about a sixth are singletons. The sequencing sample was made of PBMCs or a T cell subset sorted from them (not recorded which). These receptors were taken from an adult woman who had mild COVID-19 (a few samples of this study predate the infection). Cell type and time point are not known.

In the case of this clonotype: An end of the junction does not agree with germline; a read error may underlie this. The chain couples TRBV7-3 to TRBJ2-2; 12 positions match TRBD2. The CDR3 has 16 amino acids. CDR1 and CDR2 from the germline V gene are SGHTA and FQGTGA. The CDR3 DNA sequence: TGTGCCAGCAGCTTGACTAGCGGGAGTCTCTCCGGGGAGCTGATTTTT. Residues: CASSLTSGSLSGELIF.

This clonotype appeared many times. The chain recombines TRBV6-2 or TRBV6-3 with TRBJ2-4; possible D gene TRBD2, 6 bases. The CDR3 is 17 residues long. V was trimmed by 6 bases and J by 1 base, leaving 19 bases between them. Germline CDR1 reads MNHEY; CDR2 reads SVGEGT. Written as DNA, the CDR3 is TGTGCCAGCAGCCCGTGGGGGGAGCGTATCGCCAAAAACATTCAGTACTTC. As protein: CASSPWGERIAKNIQYF.

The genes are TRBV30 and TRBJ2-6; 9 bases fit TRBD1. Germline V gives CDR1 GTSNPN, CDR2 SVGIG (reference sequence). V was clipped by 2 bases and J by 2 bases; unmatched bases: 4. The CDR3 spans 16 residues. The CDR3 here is CAWSTGGETGANVLTF. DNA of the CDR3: TGTGCCTGGAGTACAGGGGGCGAGACTGGGGCCAACGTCCTGACTTTC.

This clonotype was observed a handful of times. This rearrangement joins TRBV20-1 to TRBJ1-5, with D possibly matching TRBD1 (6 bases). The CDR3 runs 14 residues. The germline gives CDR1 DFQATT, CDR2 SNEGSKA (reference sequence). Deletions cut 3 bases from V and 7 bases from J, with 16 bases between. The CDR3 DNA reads TGCAGTGCTAGCCGGGGGGCCGACCCCCAGCCCCAGCATTTT. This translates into CSASRGADPQPQHF.

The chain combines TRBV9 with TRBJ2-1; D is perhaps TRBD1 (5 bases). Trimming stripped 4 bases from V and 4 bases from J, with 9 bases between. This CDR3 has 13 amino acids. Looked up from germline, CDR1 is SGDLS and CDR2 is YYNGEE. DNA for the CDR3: TGTGCCAGCAGCCCACAGGTTTACAATGAGCAGTTCTTC. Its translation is CASSPQVYNEQFF.

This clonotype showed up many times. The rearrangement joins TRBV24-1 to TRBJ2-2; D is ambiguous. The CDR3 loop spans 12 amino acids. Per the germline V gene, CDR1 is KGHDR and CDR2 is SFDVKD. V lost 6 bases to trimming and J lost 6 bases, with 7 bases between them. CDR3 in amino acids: CATSRLSGELFF. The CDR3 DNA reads TGTGCCACCAGTAGGCTTTCCGGGGAGCTGTTTTTT.

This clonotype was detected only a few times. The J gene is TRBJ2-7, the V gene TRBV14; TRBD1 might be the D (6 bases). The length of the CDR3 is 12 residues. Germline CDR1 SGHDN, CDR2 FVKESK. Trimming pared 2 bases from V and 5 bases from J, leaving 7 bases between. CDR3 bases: TGTGCCAGCAGCCAAACAGGGAACGAGCAGTACTTC. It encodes CASSQTGNEQYF.

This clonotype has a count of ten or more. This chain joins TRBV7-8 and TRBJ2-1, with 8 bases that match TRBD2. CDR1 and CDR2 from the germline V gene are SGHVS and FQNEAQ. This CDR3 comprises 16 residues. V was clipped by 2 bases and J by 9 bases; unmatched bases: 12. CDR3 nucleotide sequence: TGTGCCAGCAGCTTATCTCAAGGACTAGCTGAGGGTGAGCAGTTCTTC. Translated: CASSLSQGLAEGEQFF.

DNA for the CDR3: TGTGCCAGCAGTCCGCCCCAGGGGCGTGGGGCCAACGTCCTGACTTTC. Translated: CASSPPQGRGANVLTF. V usage is TRBV12-3 or TRBV12-4 and J usage is TRBJ2-6; D is perhaps TRBD1 (6 bases). The CDR3 extends over 16 amino acids. The V gene lost 5 bases and the J gene lost 3 bases, with 14 bases spanning the gap.

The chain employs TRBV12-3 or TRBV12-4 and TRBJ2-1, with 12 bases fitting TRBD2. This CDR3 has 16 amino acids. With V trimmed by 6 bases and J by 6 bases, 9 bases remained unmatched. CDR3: CASRPTSGGRSNEQFF. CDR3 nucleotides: TGTGCCAGCAGACCGACTAGCGGGGGCCGAAGCAATGAGCAGTTCTTC.

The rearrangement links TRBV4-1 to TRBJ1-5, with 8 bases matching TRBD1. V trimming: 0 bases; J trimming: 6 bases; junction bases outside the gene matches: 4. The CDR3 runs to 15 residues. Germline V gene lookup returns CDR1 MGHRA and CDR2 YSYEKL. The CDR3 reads CASSQDGQGFQPQHF. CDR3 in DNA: TGCGCCAGCAGCCAAGATGGACAGGGCTTTCAGCCCCAGCATTTT.

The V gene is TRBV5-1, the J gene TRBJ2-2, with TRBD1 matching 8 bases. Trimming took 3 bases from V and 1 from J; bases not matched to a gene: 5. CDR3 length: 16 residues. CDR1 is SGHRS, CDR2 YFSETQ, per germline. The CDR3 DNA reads TGCGCCAGCAGCTGGACCGGGACAGGGAACACCGGGGAGCTGTTTTTT. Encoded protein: CASSWTGTGNTGELFF.

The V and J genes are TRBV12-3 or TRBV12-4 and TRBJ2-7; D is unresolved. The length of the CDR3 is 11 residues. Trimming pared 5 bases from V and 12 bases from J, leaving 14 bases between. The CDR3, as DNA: TGTGCCAGCAGTCAAGGTACCGTAGGGTACTTC. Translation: CASSQGTVGYF.

The CDR3 loop is CASSPPLKPLGDYTF. The CDR3 bases are TGCGCCAGCAGCCCTCCGCTAAAACCTCTTGGGGACTACACCTTC. The V gene is TRBV4-1, the J gene TRBJ1-2; D is ambiguous. Trimming stripped 4 bases from V and 10 bases from J, with 22 bases between. CDR1 is MGHRA and CDR2 is YSYEKL in the germline V gene. The CDR3 is made up of 15 amino acids.

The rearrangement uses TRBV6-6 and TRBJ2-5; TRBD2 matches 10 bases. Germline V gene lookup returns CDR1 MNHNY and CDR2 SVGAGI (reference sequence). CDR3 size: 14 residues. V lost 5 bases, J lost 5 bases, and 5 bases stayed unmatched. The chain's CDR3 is CASSQAGGWETQYF. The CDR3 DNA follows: TGTGCCAGCAGTCAAGCGGGGGGGTGGGAGACCCAGTACTTC.

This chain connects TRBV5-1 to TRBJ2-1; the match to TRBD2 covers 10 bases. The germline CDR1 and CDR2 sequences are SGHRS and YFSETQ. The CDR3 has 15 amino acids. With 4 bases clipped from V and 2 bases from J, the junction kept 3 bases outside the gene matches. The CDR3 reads CASSLAGETYNEQFF. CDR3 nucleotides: TGCGCCAGCAGCCTAGCGGGAGAGACCTACAATGAGCAGTTCTTC.

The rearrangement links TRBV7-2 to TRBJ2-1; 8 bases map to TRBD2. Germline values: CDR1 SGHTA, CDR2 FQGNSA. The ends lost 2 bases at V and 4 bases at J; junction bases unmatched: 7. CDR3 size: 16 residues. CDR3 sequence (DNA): TGTGCCAGCAGCTTACAGGGAGCGGGAGCGTACAATGAGCAGTTCTTC. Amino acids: CASSLQGAGAYNEQFF.

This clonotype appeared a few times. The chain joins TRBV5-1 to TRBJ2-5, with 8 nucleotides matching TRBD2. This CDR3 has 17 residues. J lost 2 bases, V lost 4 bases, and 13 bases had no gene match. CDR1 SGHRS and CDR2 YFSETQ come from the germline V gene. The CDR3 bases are TGCGCCAGCAGCCCGACCGGTGTTGCGGGGGGACAAGAGACCCAGTACTTC. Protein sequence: CASSPTGVAGGQETQYF.

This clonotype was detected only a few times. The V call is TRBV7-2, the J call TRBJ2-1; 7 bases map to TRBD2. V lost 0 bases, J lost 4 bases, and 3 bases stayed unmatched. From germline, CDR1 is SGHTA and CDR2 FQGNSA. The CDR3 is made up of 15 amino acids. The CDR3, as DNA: TGTGCCAGCAGCTTAGCGCGAGCGGGATACAATGAGCAGTTCTTC. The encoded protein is CASSLARAGYNEQFF. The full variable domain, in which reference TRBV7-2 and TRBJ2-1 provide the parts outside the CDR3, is GAGVSQSPSNKVTEKGKDVELRCDPISGHTALYWYRQSLGQGLEFLIYFQGNSAPDKSGLPSDRFSAERTGGSVSTLTIQRTQQEDSAVYLCASSLARAGYNEQFFGPGTRLTVL.

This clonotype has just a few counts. The CDR3 region has the DNA TGTGCCAGCAGTTTTCCCTTAGGGACAGGGGGGATTGAAGCTTTCTTT. Its translation: CASSFPLGTGGIEAFF. The rearrangement links TRBV28 to TRBJ1-1, with 11 bases fitting TRBD1. Germline CDR1 and CDR2: MDHEN and SYDVKM. The CDR3 sequence is 16 residues long. Trimming cost V 3 bases and J 7 bases; bases outside gene matches: 10.

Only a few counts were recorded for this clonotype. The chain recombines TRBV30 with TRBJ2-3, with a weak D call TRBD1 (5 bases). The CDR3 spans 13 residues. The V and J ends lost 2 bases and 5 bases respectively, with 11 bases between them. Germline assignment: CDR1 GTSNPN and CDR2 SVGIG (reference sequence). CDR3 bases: TGTGCCTGGAGTCTACAGGTTGGAGATACGCAGTATTTT. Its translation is CAWSLQVGDTQYF.

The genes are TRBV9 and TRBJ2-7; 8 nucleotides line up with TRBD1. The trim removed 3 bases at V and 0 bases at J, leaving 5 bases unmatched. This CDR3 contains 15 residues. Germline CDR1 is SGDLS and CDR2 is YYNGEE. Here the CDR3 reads CASSGGQASSYEQYF. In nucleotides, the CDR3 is TGTGCCAGCAGCGGGGGACAGGCTAGCTCCTACGAGCAGTACTTC.

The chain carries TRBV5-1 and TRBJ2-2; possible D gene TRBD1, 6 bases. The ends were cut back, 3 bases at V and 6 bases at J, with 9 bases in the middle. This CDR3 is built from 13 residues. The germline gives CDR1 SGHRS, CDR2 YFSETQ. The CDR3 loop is CASSYGQPGELFF. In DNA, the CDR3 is TGCGCCAGCAGCTACGGACAGCCCGGGGAGCTGTTTTTT.

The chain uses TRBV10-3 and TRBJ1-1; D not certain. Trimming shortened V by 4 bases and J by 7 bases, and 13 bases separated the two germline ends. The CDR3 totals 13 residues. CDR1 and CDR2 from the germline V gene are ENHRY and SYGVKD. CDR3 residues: CAISADAGSEAFF. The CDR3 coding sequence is TGTGCCATCAGTGCCGATGCCGGGAGTGAAGCTTTCTTT.

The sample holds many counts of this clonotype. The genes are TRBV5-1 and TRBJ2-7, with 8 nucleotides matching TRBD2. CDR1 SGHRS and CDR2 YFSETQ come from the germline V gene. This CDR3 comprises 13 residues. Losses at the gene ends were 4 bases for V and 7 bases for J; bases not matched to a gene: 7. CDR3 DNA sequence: TGCGCCAGCAGCGGGGGACTAGTTGAGGAGCAGTACTTC. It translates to CASSGGLVEEQYF.

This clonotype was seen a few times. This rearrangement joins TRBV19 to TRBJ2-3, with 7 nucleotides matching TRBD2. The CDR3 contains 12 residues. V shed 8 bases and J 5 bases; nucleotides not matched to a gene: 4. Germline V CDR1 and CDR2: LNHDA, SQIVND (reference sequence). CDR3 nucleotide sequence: TGTGCCAGTGGCAGCGGGGTAGATACGCAGTATTTT. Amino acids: CASGSGVDTQYF. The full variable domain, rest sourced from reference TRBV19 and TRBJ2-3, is DGGITQSPKYLFRKEGQNVTLSCEQNLNHDAMYWYRQDPGQGLRLIYYSQIVNDFQKGDIAEGYSVSREKKESFPLTVTSAQKNPTAFYLCASGSGVDTQYFGPGTRLTVL.

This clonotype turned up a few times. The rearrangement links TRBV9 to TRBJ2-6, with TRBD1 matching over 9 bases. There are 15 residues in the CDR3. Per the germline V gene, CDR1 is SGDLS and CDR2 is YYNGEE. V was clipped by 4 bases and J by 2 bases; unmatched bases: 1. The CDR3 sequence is CASSRDRAGANVLTF. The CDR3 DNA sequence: TGTGCCAGCAGCCGGGACAGGGCTGGGGCCAACGTCCTGACTTTC.